A selection of T cell receptor beta chains follows, all from one sample in a study of blood T cell repertoires in COVID-19. Repertoires were generated with immunoSEQ multiplex PCR, while TCRdb's copy carries only in-frame clones and drops some. The sample has about 160,000 clones; around nine tenths are singletons. The specimen was peripheral blood. These TCRs come from a woman in her 70s with COVID-19, enrolled during active disease. CDR3s include the opening cysteine and the closing phenylalanine or tryptophan. The order of the fields is J gene, V gene, D gene, clone size, CDR3 protein, CDR3 DNA. A D gene is named only where the DNA matches it firmly. Rows may omit the clone size; those that give it use once, few, many or a size class.

j_call: TRBJ1-3; v_call: TRBV5-6; d_call: TRBD1; clone_size: .; cdr3_aa: CASSIGQGVRGNTIYF; cdr3_nt: TGTGCCAGCAGCATCGGACAGGGCGTCCGTGGAAACACCATATATTTT
j_call: TRBJ1-5; v_call: TRBV19; d_call: TRBD1; clone_size: .; cdr3_aa: CASSVGQETHQPQHF; cdr3_nt: TGTGCCAGTAGTGTAGGACAGGAGACGCATCAGCCCCAGCATTTT
j_call: TRBJ2-4; v_call: TRBV3-1/TRBV3-2; d_call: TRBD2; clone_size: once; cdr3_aa: CASSQTGGKGTKNIQYF; cdr3_nt: TGTGCCAGCAGCCAAACGGGGGGAAAAGGGACCAAAAACATTCAGTACTTC
j_call: TRBJ2-1; v_call: TRBV27; d_call: .; clone_size: .; cdr3_aa: CASSLRDNEQFF; cdr3_nt: TGTGCCAGCAGTTTACGGGACAATGAGCAGTTCTTC
j_call: TRBJ1-5; v_call: TRBV29-1; d_call: .; clone_size: .; cdr3_aa: CSVGPGSNQPQHF; cdr3_nt: TGCAGCGTTGGCCCAGGGAGCAATCAGCCCCAGCATTTT
j_call: TRBJ1-2; v_call: TRBV6-4; d_call: TRBD1; clone_size: .; cdr3_aa: CASSDSTGAVYGYTF; cdr3_nt: TGTGCCAGCAGTGACTCCACAGGGGCTGTCTATGGCTACACCTTC
j_call: TRBJ2-7; v_call: TRBV2; d_call: TRBD1; clone_size: .; cdr3_aa: CASTHRDGTGMIEQYF; cdr3_nt: TGTGCCAGCACCCACAGAGACGGGACAGGGATGATCGAGCAGTACTTC
j_call: TRBJ2-7; v_call: TRBV29-1; d_call: TRBD1; clone_size: .; cdr3_aa: CSVEDRDRGLYEQYF; cdr3_nt: TGCAGCGTTGAAGATAGGGACAGGGGTCTCTACGAGCAGTACTTC
j_call: TRBJ1-2; v_call: TRBV15; d_call: .; clone_size: .; cdr3_aa: CATSSSTGLNYGYTF; cdr3_nt: TGTGCCACCAGCAGTAGCACAGGGTTAAACTATGGCTACACCTTC
j_call: TRBJ2-1; v_call: TRBV29-1; d_call: TRBD1; clone_size: .; cdr3_aa: CSAKDRASYNEQFF; cdr3_nt: TGCAGCGCTAAAGACAGGGCAAGCTACAATGAGCAGTTCTTC